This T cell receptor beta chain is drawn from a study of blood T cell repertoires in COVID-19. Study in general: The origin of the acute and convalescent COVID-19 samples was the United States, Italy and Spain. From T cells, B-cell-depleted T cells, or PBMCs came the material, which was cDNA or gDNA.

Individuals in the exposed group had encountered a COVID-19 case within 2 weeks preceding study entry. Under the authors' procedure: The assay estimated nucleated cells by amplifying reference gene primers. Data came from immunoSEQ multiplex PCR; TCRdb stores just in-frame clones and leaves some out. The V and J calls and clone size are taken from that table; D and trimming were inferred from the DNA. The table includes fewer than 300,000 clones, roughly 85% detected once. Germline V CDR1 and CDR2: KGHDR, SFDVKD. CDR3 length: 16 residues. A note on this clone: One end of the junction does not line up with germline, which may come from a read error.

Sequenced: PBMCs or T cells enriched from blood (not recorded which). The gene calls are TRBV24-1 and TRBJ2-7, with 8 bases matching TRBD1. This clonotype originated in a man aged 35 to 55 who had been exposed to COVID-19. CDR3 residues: CATSDFSGQGAVRESF. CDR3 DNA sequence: TGTGCCACCAGTGATTTTTCAGGGCAGGGGGCGGTCAGGGAAAGCTTC.